The 10 T cell receptor beta chains below come from one sample, sequenced in a study of cytomegalovirus exposure and HLA in healthy donors. The primer mix had 60 Vbeta and 13 Jbeta primers. Clones were sequenced by immunoSEQ multiplex PCR, and TCRdb holds only the in-frame ones, with some missing. The data hold about 90,000 clones, with less than 80% observed a single time. Sequences were obtained from PBMCs. The source of these receptors is a man between 25 and 39 years old in good health and CMV-seropositive.

The V gene is TRBV6-5, the J gene TRBJ1-2; 9 bases line up with TRBD1. Germline-derived CDR1 and CDR2 are MNHEY and SVGAGI. The J segment lost 7 bases and the V segment lost 5 bases, leaving 5 bases of the junction unmatched. The CDR3 consists of 13 residues. CDR3 loop: CASSTRTGAGYTF. DNA of the CDR3: TGTGCCAGCAGTACCCGGACAGGGGCTGGCTACACCTTC.

This chain joins TRBV19 and TRBJ2-2; a possible D gene is TRBD2 (5 bases). Looked up from germline, CDR1 is LNHDA and CDR2 is SQIVND (reference sequence). V was trimmed by 10 bases and J by 0 bases, leaving 21 bases between them. This CDR3 has 17 amino acids. DNA for the CDR3: TGTGCCACCCTAGGGTGGCGGGTCGGATCGAACACCGGGGAGCTGTTTTTT. Translated, it gives CATLGWRVGSNTGELFF.

This clone has only a few counts. This rearrangement joins TRBV6-5 to TRBJ1-5, with 7 bases lining up with TRBD1. Germline lookup yields CDR1 MNHEY and CDR2 SVGAGI. This CDR3 has 14 amino acids. V lost 4 bases, J lost 9 bases, and 9 bases stayed unmatched. CDR3 DNA: TGTGCCAGCAGTTCTAGACAGGGCGCCGGGCCCCAGCATTTT. It is translated as CASSSRQGAGPQHF.

J is TRBJ2-2 and V is TRBV7-2, with a tentative D call TRBD2 (5 bases). Germline CDR1 and CDR2: SGHTA and FQGNSA. This CDR3 is built from 15 residues. The V end was cut by 2 bases, the J end by 4 bases, with 11 bases between. CDR3 region: CASSLTRSITGELFF. As DNA, the CDR3 is TGTGCCAGCAGCTTAACTAGATCGATCACCGGGGAGCTGTTTTTT.

The chain combines TRBV29-1 with TRBJ1-5, with D perhaps TRBD1 (6 bases). CDR3 length equals 14 residues. V was pared by 6 bases and J by 7 bases, with 19 bases between. The germline gives CDR1 SQVTM, CDR2 ANQGSEA. CDR3 nucleotides: TGCAGCGTGAGCGTGGACAGTGACCCCCAGCCCCAGCATTTT. This translates into CSVSVDSDPQPQHF.

The J gene is TRBJ1-2, the V gene TRBV5-1, with a weak D call TRBD1 (5 bases). With 4 bases removed from V and 8 bases from J, the gap between germline ends came to 15 bases. The CDR3 is 13 residues long. CDR1 is SGHRS, CDR2 YFSETQ, per germline. CDR3 sequence: CASSPSLDIGYTF. The CDR3, as DNA: TGCGCCAGCAGCCCGAGCTTGGACATCGGCTACACCTTC.

The genes are TRBV29-1 and TRBJ1-4; 8 nucleotides match TRBD1. Germline V gives CDR1 SQVTM, CDR2 ANQGSEA. The CDR3 is 13 residues long. The trim removed 5 bases at V and 8 bases at J, leaving 7 bases unmatched. CDR3 sequence reads: CSVRTGTAEKLFF. CDR3 in DNA: TGCAGCGTTCGGACAGGGACGGCAGAAAAACTGTTTTTT. Full variable domain (outside the CDR3, taken from reference TRBV29-1 and TRBJ1-4): SAVISQKPSRDICQRGTSLTIQCQVDSQVTMMFWYRQQPGQSLTLIATANQGSEATYESGFVIDKFPISRPNLTFSTLTVSNMSPEDSSIYLCSVRTGTAEKLFFGSGTQLSVL.

Only a few counts were recorded for this clone. V is TRBV4-2 and J is TRBJ1-4; possible D gene TRBD1, 6 bases. V was cut by 0 bases and J by 8 bases, with 16 bases left in between. This CDR3 spans 16 amino acids. Germline-derived CDR1 and CDR2 are LGHNA and YNFKEQ. CDR3 protein: CASSQDQGQPSEKLFF. The CDR3, as DNA: TGTGCCAGCAGCCAAGATCAGGGGCAGCCCTCGGAAAAACTGTTTTTT.

This clone appeared a single time. The chain recombines TRBV6-5 with TRBJ1-1; D not resolved. CDR3 length equals 13 residues. The germline CDR1 and CDR2 sequences are MNHEY and SVGAGI. The V end lost 5 bases, the J end lost 5 bases, and 12 bases lay between the germline ends. CDR3 sequence (DNA): TGTGCCAGCAGTCGATCCCCGGGGACTGAAGCTTTCTTT. Its protein is CASSRSPGTEAFF.

The gene calls are TRBV19 and TRBJ1-1; 8 bases agree with TRBD1. This CDR3 contains 15 residues. The V segment lost 4 bases and the J segment 4 bases; nucleotides outside the gene matches: 8. The germline gives CDR1 LNHDA, CDR2 SQIVND (reference sequence). Written as DNA, the CDR3 is TGTGCCAGTAGTAGACCCGACAGGGGAAGCACTGAAGCTTTCTTT. This gives the protein CASSRPDRGSTEAFF.